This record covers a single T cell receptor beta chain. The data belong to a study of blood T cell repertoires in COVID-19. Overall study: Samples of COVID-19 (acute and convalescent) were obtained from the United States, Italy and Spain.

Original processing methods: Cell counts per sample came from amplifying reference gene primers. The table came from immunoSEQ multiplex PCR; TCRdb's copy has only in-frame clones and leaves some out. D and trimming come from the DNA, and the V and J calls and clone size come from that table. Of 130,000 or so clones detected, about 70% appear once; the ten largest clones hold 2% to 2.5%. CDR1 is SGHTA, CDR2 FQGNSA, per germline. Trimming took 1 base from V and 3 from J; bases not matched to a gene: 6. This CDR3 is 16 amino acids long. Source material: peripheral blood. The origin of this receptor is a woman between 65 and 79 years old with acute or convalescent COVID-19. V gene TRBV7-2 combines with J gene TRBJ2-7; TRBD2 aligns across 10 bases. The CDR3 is CASSLDSGGINYEQYF. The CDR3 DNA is TGTGCCAGCAGCTTAGATAGCGGGGGGATTAACTACGAGCAGTACTTC. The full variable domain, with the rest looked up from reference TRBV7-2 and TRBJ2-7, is GAGVSQSPSNKVTEKGKDVELRCDPISGHTALYWYRQSLGQGLEFLIYFQGNSAPDKSGLPSDRFSAERTGGSVSTLTIQRTQQEDSAVYLCASSLDSGGINYEQYFGPGTRLTVT.